This passage covers 15 T cell receptor beta chains from one sample sequenced in a study of T cells after yellow fever vaccination. Each CDR3 protein is one row after TCRdb ran MiXCR on the 5' RACE reads. Counted here are under 300,000 distinct CDR3 sequences, 6% to 8% occurring once; the ten biggest clones make up more than 1%. The sample consisted of CD4+ T cells sorted from PBMCs, taken on the day of the yellow fever booster vaccination. These receptors were collected from a man aged 25 to 45 who received the YFV17D yellow fever vaccine.

This clonotype has at least ten counts. The CDR3 region is CASSKGLAGVEEQYF. DNA of the CDR3: TGCGCCAGCAGCAAGGGACTAGCGGGAGTTGAAGAGCAGTACTTC. This sequence joins TRBV5-1 and TRBJ2-7; TRBD2 aligns across 14 bases. Losses at the gene ends were 4 bases for V and 7 bases for J; bases not matched to a gene: 7. CDR3 size: 15 residues. Germline V gene sequence: CDR1 SGHRS, CDR2 YFSETQ.

Worth noting for this clonotype: An end of the junction does not agree with germline; a read error may underlie this. This sequence joins TRBV7-7 and TRBJ2-1; a weak D match, TRBD2 (5 bases). CDR1 is SSHAT and CDR2 is FNYEAQ in the germline V gene (reference sequence). The CDR3 loop spans 15 amino acids. The CDR3 DNA reads TGTGCTAGCACCCCAGGAGGTGGGGTCTACAATGAGCAGTTCTTC. Its protein is CASTPGGGVYNEQFF.

The sample holds a few counts of this clonotype. This sequence joins TRBV7-3 and TRBJ1-4; D remains ambiguous. The V gene lost 7 bases and the J gene lost 11 bases, with 14 bases spanning the gap. Per germline, CDR1 SGHTA and CDR2 FQGTGA. This CDR3 is built from 12 residues. The chain's CDR3 is CASTTRRGKLFF. The CDR3, as DNA: TGTGCCAGCACCACCAGAAGAGGCAAACTGTTTTTT.

This clonotype was detected many times. The V call is TRBV29-1, the J call TRBJ2-7; TRBD1 aligns across 10 bases. The germline V gene has CDR1 SQVTM and CDR2 ANQGSEA. The CDR3 runs 13 residues. V dropped 7 bases and J dropped 5; count of bases not matched to a gene: 8. The CDR3 DNA follows: TGCAGCGCATCGACAGGGGGCGTCAACGAGCAGTACTTC. Translating gives CSASTGGVNEQYF.

This sequence joins TRBV11-1 and TRBJ1-1; D call uncertain. Between the trimmed V and J ends, which lost 3 bases and 8 bases, there was a span of 13 bases. Germline assignment: CDR1 SGHAT and CDR2 FQDESV (reference sequence). The CDR3 is made up of 13 amino acids. CDR3 in amino acids: CASSFGQAGEAFF. DNA for the CDR3: TGTGCCAGCAGCTTCGGTCAGGCAGGAGAAGCTTTCTTT.

For this clonotype: A single base separates this from a much larger clone, so it may be a read error. V is TRBV12-3 or TRBV12-4 and J is TRBJ1-5; D unclear. The CDR3 covers 13 residues. CDR3 loop: CDSSLGLGQPQHF. CDR3 coding DNA: TGTGACAGCAGCCTAGGACTAGGCCAGCCCCAGCATTTT.

This clonotype was picked up many times. This chain connects TRBV15 to TRBJ2-1; 13 bases agree with TRBD2. Unmatched junction bases numbered 6, after V lost 2 bases and J lost 8 bases. The length of the CDR3 is 16 residues. Germline V gene data show CDR1 as LNHNV and CDR2 as YYDKDF (reference sequence). This CDR3 reads CATSRFITSGRDEQFF. CDR3 nucleotides: TGTGCCACCAGCAGATTTATCACTAGCGGGAGGGATGAGCAGTTCTTC.

This clonotype was counted a few times. The V call is TRBV7-8, the J call TRBJ2-1; D is uncertain. CDR1 SGHVS and CDR2 FQNEAQ come from the germline V gene. Trimming stripped 4 bases from V and 8 bases from J, with 6 bases between. The CDR3 loop spans 11 amino acids. The CDR3 DNA is TGTGCCAGCAGCTCCGATTATGAGCAGTTCTTC. It yields the protein CASSSDYEQFF.

This clonotype turned up a few times. CDR3 nucleotides: TGTGCCATCCCACGGGGGCGGCCTAGCACAGATACGCAGTATTTT. Its translation is CAIPRGRPSTDTQYF. V usage is TRBV27 and J usage is TRBJ2-3; possibly TRBD1 or TRBD2 for D (6 bases each). V lost 10 bases, J lost 0 bases, and 17 bases lay in between. This CDR3 is built from 15 residues. Germline V CDR1 and CDR2: MNHEY, SMNVEV (reference sequence).

The V gene is TRBV15, the J gene TRBJ2-2; the D gene is possibly TRBD1 (7 bases). CDR3 size: 14 residues. The germline gives CDR1 LNHNV, CDR2 YYDKDF (reference sequence). V shed 2 bases and J shed 7 bases, with 11 bases lying between them. The DNA for the CDR3 is TGTGCCACCAGCAGACAGGGGGGAGGCGGGGAGCTGTTTTTT. Translated: CATSRQGGGGELFF.

V usage is TRBV29-1 and J usage is TRBJ2-7; 7 bases agree with TRBD1. Germline V CDR1 and CDR2: SQVTM, ANQGSEA. V lost 8 bases and J lost 4; bases outside the gene matches: 8. This CDR3 region has 12 residues. The chain's CDR3 is CSSIKQGYEQYF. The CDR3 DNA sequence: TGCAGCTCTATTAAACAGGGGTACGAGCAGTACTTC.

This clonotype has only a few counts. The V call is TRBV10-3, the J call TRBJ2-1; D perhaps matches TRBD2 (5 bases). The CDR3 sequence is 15 residues long. V lost 6 bases to trimming and J lost 7 bases, with 19 bases between them. Germline lookup yields CDR1 ENHRY and CDR2 SYGVKD. DNA of the CDR3: TGTGCCATCAGCGGTGGTTCCGCGGGTGAGAATGAGCAGTTCTTC. This gives the protein CAISGGSAGENEQFF.

This clonotype was recorded a few times. V and J are TRBV20-1 and TRBJ1-1, with a weak D call TRBD1 (6 bases). The CDR3 runs 13 residues. The V end lost 0 bases, the J end lost 1 base, and 6 bases lay between the germline ends. Germline CDR1 DFQATT, CDR2 SNEGSKA (reference sequence). CDR3 protein: CSARDRGNTEAFF. CDR3 sequence (DNA): TGCAGTGCTAGAGACAGGGGGAACACTGAAGCTTTCTTT.

This clonotype was counted a few times. This rearrangement joins TRBV20-1 to TRBJ2-7; D is unresolved. In germline, CDR1 is DFQATT, CDR2 SNEGSKA (reference sequence). This CDR3 contains 13 residues. Trimming took off 3 bases at V and 0 bases at J, with 9 bases between the two ends. In DNA form, the CDR3 reads TGCAGTGCTAGTGGGCAACTCTCCTACGAGCAGTACTTC. Protein sequence: CSASGQLSYEQYF.

The rearrangement uses TRBV20-1 and TRBJ2-7; D is perhaps TRBD1 (6 bases). CDR3 length equals 12 residues. Germline CDR1 and CDR2: DFQATT and SNEGSKA (reference sequence). V lost 4 bases and J lost 2, with 9 bases in between. For the CDR3, the DNA is TGCAGTGCTAAACGGGACACCTACGAGCAGTACTTC. Translated: CSAKRDTYEQYF.